Listed below are T cell receptor beta chains from one sample, sequenced in a study of CD8 T cells in ankylosing spondylitis. TCRdb independently ran MiXCR on the 5' RACE reads; one entry per CDR3 protein. The table shows fewer than 500,000 distinct CDR3 sequences, with about 20% occurring only once. Sequences were obtained from blood, either unsorted or a sorted T cell fraction (not recorded which). Receptors originate from a male donor with ankylosing spondylitis. The CDR3 runs from the conserved cysteine through the conserved F or W. The D gene is left open where the match is weak. Clone sizes are given selectively: once, few, many, or a class where the clone is expanded.

>few|TRBV18|.|TRBJ2-1
TGTGCCAGCTCCCGTGAACAGTTGTCCTACAATGAGCAGTTCTTC
CASSREQLSYNEQFF
>many|TRBV29-1|TRBD2|TRBJ2-7
TGCAGCGTAACCATCCGGGAGGATTTCCACGAGCAGTACTTC
CSVTIREDFHEQYF
>.|TRBV7-3|.|TRBJ1-6
TGTGCCAGCAGCGCGATGGGGGGGGATAATTCACCCCTCCACTTT
CASSAMGGDNSPLHF
>many|TRBV5-1|.|TRBJ2-2
TGCGCCAGCAGCGCGAACACCGGGGAGCTGTTTTTT
CASSANTGELFF
>.|TRBV12-3/TRBV12-4|TRBD2|TRBJ2-7
TGTGCCAGCAGCCATCTAGCGGGAGGAGGTGAGCAGTACTTC
CASSHLAGGGEQYF
>.|TRBV19|.|TRBJ2-2
TGTGCCAGTAGTATACTGGGACTGCCGGGCACCGGGGAGCTGTTTTTT
CASSILGLPGTGELFF
>.|TRBV12-3/TRBV12-4|.|TRBJ1-1
TGTGCCAGCAGCAGGGCGAGATTCATGAACACTGAAGCTTTCTTT
CASSRARFMNTEAFF
>few|TRBV12-3/TRBV12-4|TRBD2|TRBJ2-7
TGTGCCAGCAGTTTTGGACTAGTGGCAGGTTACGAGCAGTACTTC
CASSFGLVAGYEQYF
>.|TRBV25-1|.|TRBJ1-1
TGTGCCAGCAGTGAATTGGGGGTTAACACTGAAGCTTTCTTT
CASSELGVNTEAFF
>.|TRBV7-9|TRBD2|TRBJ2-1
TGTGCCAGCAGCCCGGTTACTGGCGGGAGGTCCTACAATGAGCAGTTCTTC
CASSPVTGGRSYNEQFF
>few|TRBV3-1|TRBD2|TRBJ2-7
TGTGCCAGCAGCCTAGCCGGGACTAGCGGTTACGAGCAGTACTTC
CASSLAGTSGYEQYF
>.|TRBV20-1|.|TRBJ2-1
TGCAGTGCTAGAGAAGGGATTGGATACAATGAGCAGTTCTTC
CSAREGIGYNEQFF
>.|TRBV20-1|.|TRBJ1-5
TGCAGTGCCCGCCGTGGACAAGACGGTCAGCCCCAGCATTTT
CSARRGQDGQPQHF
>few|TRBV19|.|TRBJ2-2
TGTGCCAGTAAACTTGGGAACGCCGGGGAGCTGTTTTTT
CASKLGNAGELFF
>.|TRBV4-2|TRBD2|TRBJ2-7
TGTGCCAGCAGCCAAGGAGGCGGGAGGGGCCTGAGGAGCTACGAGCAGTACTTC
CASSQGGGRGLRSYEQYF
>.|TRBV29-1|.|TRBJ2-3
TGCAGCGTACAAGTAACTAGCACAGATACGCAGTATTTT
CSVQVTSTDTQYF
>many|TRBV7-8|.|TRBJ1-5
TGTGCCAGCAGCGCAGCTGCGGACGGTTATAGCAATCAGCCCCAGCATTTT
CASSAAADGYSNQPQHF
>.|TRBV7-8|TRBD2|TRBJ2-3
TGTGCCAGCAGCTTTCGGCCTAGCGGGAGCACAGATACGCAGTATTTT
CASSFRPSGSTDTQYF
>.|TRBV19|TRBD1|TRBJ2-1
TGTGCCAGTAGTATTTCGACAGGGGGGTCCTACAATGAGCAGTTCTTC
CASSISTGGSYNEQFF
>.|TRBV5-1|.|TRBJ2-5
TGCGCCAGCAGCTTGGGGGTCAGAATGGGAGAGACCCAGTACTTC
CASSLGVRMGETQYF
>few|TRBV29-1|TRBD2|TRBJ2-3
TGCAGCGTTGTATTGCTAGCGGGAGTGTTCTTAAGCACAGATACGCAGTATTTT
CSVVLLAGVFLSTDTQYF
>.|TRBV10-3|.|TRBJ2-7
TGTGCCATCAGTGAGCAGGGTTACGAGCAGTACTTC
CAISEQGYEQYF
>many|TRBV5-1|.|TRBJ2-3
TGCGCCCCAACCGGTGGAGATACGCAGTATTTT
CAPTGGDTQYF
>.|TRBV20-1|TRBD2|TRBJ2-1
TGCAGTGCGGAACCGACTAGCGTCGTATACAATGAGCAGTTCTTC
CSAEPTSVVYNEQFF
>few|TRBV20-1|TRBD1|TRBJ1-1
TGCAGTGCACCGAAGGGGGCCACGAACACTGAAGCTTTCTTT
CSAPKGATNTEAFF
>.|TRBV11-2|TRBD2|TRBJ2-1
TGTGCCAGCAGCGCCGGGGGGGGGACCTACAATGAGCAGTTCTTC
CASSAGGGTYNEQFF